This T cell receptor beta chain was profiled in a study of metastatic and nonmetastatic thyroid tumors. TCRdb reassembled clones from the PCR reads with MiXCR. The data contain 20,000 to 25,000 clones, approximately 10% of them singletons. This clone was counted only a few times. A much bigger clone sits one base away, suggesting this may be a read error. Ahead of thyroid surgery, no patient had received treatment of any kind. This CDR3 region has 13 residues. Germline values: CDR1 SQVTM, CDR2 ANQGSEA. This chain uses TRBV29-1 with TRBJ2-7; unclear D gene. This TCR was sampled from a female donor with papillary thyroid cancer or a benign thyroid nodule (not recorded which). Some clones in this sample may be carry-over from other donors' samples. Sequences were obtained from blood. CDR3: CSVGLLGAYGQYF. CDR3 in DNA: TGCAGCGTTGGGCTCCTAGGCGCCTACGGGCAGTACTTC.